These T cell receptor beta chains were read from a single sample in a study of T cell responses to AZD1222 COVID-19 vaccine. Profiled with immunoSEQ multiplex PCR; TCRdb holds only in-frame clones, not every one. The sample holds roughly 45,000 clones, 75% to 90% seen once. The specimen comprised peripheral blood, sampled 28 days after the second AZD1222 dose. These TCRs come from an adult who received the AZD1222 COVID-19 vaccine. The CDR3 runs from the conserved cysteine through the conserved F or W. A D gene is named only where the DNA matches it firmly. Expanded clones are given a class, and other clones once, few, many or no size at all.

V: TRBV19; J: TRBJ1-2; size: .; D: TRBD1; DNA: TGTGCCAGTAGTACCACCGGGGGGACAGGCCACTATGGCTACACCTTC; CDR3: CASSTTGGTGHYGYTF
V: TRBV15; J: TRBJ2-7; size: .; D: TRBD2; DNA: TGTGCCACCAGCAGAGCTTCGGGGGGAGGTTACGAGCAGTACTTC; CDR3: CATSRASGGGYEQYF
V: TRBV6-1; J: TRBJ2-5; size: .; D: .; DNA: TGTGCCAGCAGTGAAACGTCACCCCAAGAGACCCAGTACTTC; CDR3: CASSETSPQETQYF
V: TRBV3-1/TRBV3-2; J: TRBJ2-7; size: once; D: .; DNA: TGTGCCAGCAGCCAAGGAGCCTACGAGCAGTACTTC; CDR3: CASSQGAYEQYF
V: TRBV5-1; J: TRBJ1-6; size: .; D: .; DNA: TGCGCCAGCAGCTTGGCCTGGGATAGTTCACCCCTCCACTTT; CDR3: CASSLAWDSSPLHF
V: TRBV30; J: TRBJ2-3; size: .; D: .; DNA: TGTGCCTGGAGAGGGGGCACAGATACGCAGTATTTT; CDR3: CAWRGGTDTQYF
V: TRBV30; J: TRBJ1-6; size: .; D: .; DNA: TGTGCCTGTCCTCTTCCACAGGGAACCCTCCACTTT; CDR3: CACPLPQGTLHF
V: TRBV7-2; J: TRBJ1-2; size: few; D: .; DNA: TGTGCCAGCAGCCTACCCGGGGTGGGGGGCGCGAATGGCTACACCTTC; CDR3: CASSLPGVGGANGYTF
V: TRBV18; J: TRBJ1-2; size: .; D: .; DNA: TGTGCCAGCTCACCACGGGGAATTCATGGCTACACCTTC; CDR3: CASSPRGIHGYTF
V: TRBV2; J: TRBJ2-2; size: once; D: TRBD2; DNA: TGTGCCAGCAGTGCAAGTAGCGGGGGTAACACCGGGGAGCTGTTTTTT; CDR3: CASSASSGGNTGELFF
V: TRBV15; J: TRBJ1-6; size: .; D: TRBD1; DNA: TGTGCCACCAGCCCCTACGGGACAGGCCTTAATTCACCCCTCCACTTT; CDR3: CATSPYGTGLNSPLHF
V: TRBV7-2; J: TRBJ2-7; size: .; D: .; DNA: TGTGCCAGCAGCTTAGTAGGCCGGGATTCCTACGAGCAGTACTTC; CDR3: CASSLVGRDSYEQYF
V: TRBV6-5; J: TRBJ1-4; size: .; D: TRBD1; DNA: TGTGCCAGCAGTCGTCCGGGGACAGGGGGTGAAAAACTGTTTTTT; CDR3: CASSRPGTGGEKLFF
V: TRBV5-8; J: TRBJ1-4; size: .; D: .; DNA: TGTGCCAGCAGCCGGTGGACTGCAACTAATGAAAAACTGTTTTTT; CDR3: CASSRWTATNEKLFF
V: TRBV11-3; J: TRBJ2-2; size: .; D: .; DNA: TGTGCCAGCAGCACACGAATGTACGGGGAGCTGTTTTTT; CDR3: CASSTRMYGELFF
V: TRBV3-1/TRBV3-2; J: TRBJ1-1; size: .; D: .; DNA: TGTGCCAGCAGCCCGATCATGAACACTGAAGCTTTCTTT; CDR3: CASSPIMNTEAFF
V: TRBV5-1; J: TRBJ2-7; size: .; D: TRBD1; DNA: TGCGCCAGCAGCCCAGACAGGGGTATGCACTACGAGCAGTACTTC; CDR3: CASSPDRGMHYEQYF
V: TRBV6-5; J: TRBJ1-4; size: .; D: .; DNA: TGTGCCAGCAGTTACTCAACTAATGAAAAACTGTTTTTT; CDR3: CASSYSTNEKLFF
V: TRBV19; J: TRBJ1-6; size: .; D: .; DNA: TGTGCCAGTAGGAGGAGCTCCTATAATTCACCCCTCCACTTT; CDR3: CASRRSSYNSPLHF
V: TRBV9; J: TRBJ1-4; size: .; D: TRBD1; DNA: TGTGCCAGCAGCGTAGAAGGGACAGATACGGGTGAAAAACTGTTTTTT; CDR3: CASSVEGTDTGEKLFF
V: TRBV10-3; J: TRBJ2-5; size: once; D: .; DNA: TGTGCCATCAGTGAGTCGAGGGGGGAGACCCAGTACTTC; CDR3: CAISESRGETQYF
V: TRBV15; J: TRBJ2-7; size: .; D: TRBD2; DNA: TGTGCCACCAGCATAATTAGCGGGGGGGTCTCCTACGAGCAGTACTTC; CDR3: CATSIISGGVSYEQYF
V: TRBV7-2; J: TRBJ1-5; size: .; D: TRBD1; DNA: TGTGCCAGCAGCTTATCGACAGGGGGAGATCAGCCCCAGCATTTT; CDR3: CASSLSTGGDQPQHF
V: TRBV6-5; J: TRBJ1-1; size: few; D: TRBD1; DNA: TGTGCCAGCAGTCCCACGACAGGGAGATTCACTGAAGCTTTCTTT; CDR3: CASSPTTGRFTEAFF
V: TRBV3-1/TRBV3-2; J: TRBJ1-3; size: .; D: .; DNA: TGTGCCAGCAGCCAATTTAATGGAGGCACCATATATTTT; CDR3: CASSQFNGGTIYF
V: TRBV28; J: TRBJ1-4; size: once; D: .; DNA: TGTGCCAGCACCCCCGGGTCGCGAAATGAAAAACTGTTTTTT; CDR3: CASTPGSRNEKLFF
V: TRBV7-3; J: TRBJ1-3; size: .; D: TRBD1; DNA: TGTGCCAGCAGCCCCGGGACAGTCTCTGGAAACACCATATATTTT; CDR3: CASSPGTVSGNTIYF